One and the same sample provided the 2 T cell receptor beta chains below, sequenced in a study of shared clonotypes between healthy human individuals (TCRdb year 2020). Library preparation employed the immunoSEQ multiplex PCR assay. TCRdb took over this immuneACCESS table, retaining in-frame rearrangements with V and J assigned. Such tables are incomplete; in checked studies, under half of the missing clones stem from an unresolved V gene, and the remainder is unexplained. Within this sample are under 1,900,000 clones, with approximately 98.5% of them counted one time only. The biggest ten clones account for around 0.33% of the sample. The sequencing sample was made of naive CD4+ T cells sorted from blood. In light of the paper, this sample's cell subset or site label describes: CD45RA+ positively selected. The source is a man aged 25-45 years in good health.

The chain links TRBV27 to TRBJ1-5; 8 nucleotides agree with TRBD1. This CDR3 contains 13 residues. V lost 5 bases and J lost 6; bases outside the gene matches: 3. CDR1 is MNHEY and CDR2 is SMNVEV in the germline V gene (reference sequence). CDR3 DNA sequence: TGTGCCAGCAGTGCGGACAGGGTTCAGCCCCAGCATTTT. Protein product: CASSADRVQPQHF.

The chain's CDR3 is CASSPRTGFYEQYF. The CDR3 nucleotides are TGTGCCAGTAGTCCCAGGACAGGGTTCTACGAGCAGTACTTC. The rearrangement joins TRBV19 to TRBJ2-7; 8 bases are a match to TRBD1. Germline lookup yields CDR1 LNHDA and CDR2 SQIVND (reference sequence). The CDR3 is made up of 14 amino acids. The ends lost 5 bases at V and 3 bases at J; junction bases unmatched: 6.